This T cell receptor beta chain was sequenced for a study of T-cell memory formation after mild COVID-19. 5'RACE primed from the constant segment yielded TCR alpha and TCR beta cDNA libraries bearing sample barcodes and UMIs. Via MiXCR, TCRdb re-called the 5' RACE reads, giving one row per CDR3 protein. This sample has some 190,000 distinct CDR3 sequences, with 16% found just once. The CDR3 extends over 14 amino acids. Trimming cost V 3 bases and J 3 bases, with 11 bases left between them. Whole-study results and caveats: The authors did not confirm SARS-CoV-2 specificity of second-wave clones peaking day 37. A balance of CD4 and CD8 characterized clones contracting day 15 to 85, whereas later expanders leaned CD4+. Memory from before infection featured some responding clones, which suggests cross-reactive memory joined.

About this clonotype itself: What it binds is not known.

The sequencing input was PBMCs or a T cell subset sorted from them (not recorded which). This receptor was obtained from an adult woman who had mild COVID-19 (a few samples of this study predate the infection). Cell type and time point are not known. V usage is TRBV12-3 or TRBV12-4 and J usage is TRBJ1-1; D not certain. The CDR3 DNA reads TGTGCCAGCAGTTTTCGTGGGAGGGACACTGAAGCTTTCTTT. Its translation: CASSFRGRDTEAFF.